This T cell receptor beta chain was identified in a study of blood T cell repertoires in COVID-19. On the study more broadly: T cells, B-cell-depleted T cells, or PBMCs provided the cDNA or gDNA that served as material.

TCRdb keeps only in-frame clones here, not all; method: immunoSEQ multiplex PCR. The repertoire has 73,000 or so clones, around 90% of them found once; the top ten carry about an eighth. This CDR3 has 17 residues. Germline V gene data show CDR1 as SGDLS and CDR2 as YYNGEE. V lost 3 bases, J lost 2 bases, and 8 bases stayed unmatched. The sample taken for sequencing was peripheral blood. The chain is built from TRBV9 and TRBJ2-1; TRBD2 matches 10 bases. This clonotype was obtained from a human donor with active COVID-19. The donor label of this sample is uncertain. CDR3 sequence: CASSGVKAGGTYNEQFF. In DNA, the CDR3 is TGTGCCAGCAGCGGGGTGAAAGCGGGAGGGACCTACAATGAGCAGTTCTTC. Full variable domain (remainder filled in from reference TRBV9 and TRBJ2-1): DSGVTQTPKHLITATGQRVTLRCSPRSGDLSVYWYQQSLDQGLQFLIQYYNGEERAKGNILERFSAQQFPDLHSELNLSSLELGDSALYFCASSGVKAGGTYNEQFFGPGTRLTVL.